This T cell receptor beta chain was sequenced during a study of CD8+ T cells in alopecia areata. Across the study: Severity scores in treated patients reflected the percentage of scalp affected. Study conclusions and caveats: Patients displayed less clarity in TCR sharing than mice, a finding possibly related to HLA. Scalp clonality and expanded CD8+ clones among the top 100 showed significant decreases with tofacitinib.

This sample's treatment: oral pan-JAK inhibitor, 5-10 mg twice daily. Sorting of CD4+ and CD8+ T cells was performed on PBMCs. As regards this clone: Its target is not known.

CDR3 size: 13 residues. J gave up 10 bases and V 6 bases, and 9 bases lay outside the gene matches. The germline CDR1 and CDR2 sequences are SNHLY and FYNNEI. Reverse transcription of extracted RNA yielded cDNA, which provided the sequencing template. Libraries were prepared by immunoSEQ multiplex PCR; TCRdb keeps only in-frame clonotypes and omits some of them. The profile shows 95,000 to 150,000 clones, more than 45% of them singletons. This sequence was found in a human donor with alopecia areata. The sequencing here drew on CD4+ T cells sorted from blood, taken at week 4, from a patient treated with tofacitinib. This chain links TRBV2 with TRBJ2-1; 7 bases fit TRBD2. The CDR3 loop is CASREKGLGEQFF. Here the CDR3 DNA reads TGTGCCAGCAGGGAAAAAGGACTAGGCGAGCAGTTCTTC.